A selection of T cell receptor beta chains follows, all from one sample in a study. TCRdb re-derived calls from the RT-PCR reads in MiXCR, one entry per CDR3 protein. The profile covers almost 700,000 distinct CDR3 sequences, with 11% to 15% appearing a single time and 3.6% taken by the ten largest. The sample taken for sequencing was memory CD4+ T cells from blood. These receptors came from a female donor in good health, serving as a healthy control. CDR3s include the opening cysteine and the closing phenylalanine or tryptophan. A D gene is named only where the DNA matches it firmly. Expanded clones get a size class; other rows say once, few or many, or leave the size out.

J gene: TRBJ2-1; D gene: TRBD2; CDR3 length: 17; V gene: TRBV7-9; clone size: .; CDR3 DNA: TGTGCCAGCAGCTTTGGCCGGACTAGCGGGAGATACAATGAGCAGTTCTTC; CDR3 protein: CASSFGRTSGRYNEQFF
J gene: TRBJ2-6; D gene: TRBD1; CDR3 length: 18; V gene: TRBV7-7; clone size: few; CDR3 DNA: TGTGCTAGCAGCTTGGGACAGGGAATTGGGTCTGGGGCCAACGTCCTGACTTTC; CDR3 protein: CASSLGQGIGSGANVLTF
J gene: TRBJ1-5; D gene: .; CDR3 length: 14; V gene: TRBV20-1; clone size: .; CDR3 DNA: TGCAGTGCTAAACCCCCAGTTTTTAATCAGCCCCAGCATTTT; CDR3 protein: CSAKPPVFNQPQHF
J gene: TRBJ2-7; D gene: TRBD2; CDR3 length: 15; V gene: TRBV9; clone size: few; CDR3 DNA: TGTGCCAGCAGCGTAGGGCAGCGGGAGCCTTACGAGCAGTACTTC; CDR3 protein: CASSVGQREPYEQYF
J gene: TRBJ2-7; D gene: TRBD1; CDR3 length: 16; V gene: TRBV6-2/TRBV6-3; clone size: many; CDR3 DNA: TGTGCCAGCAGTTATCCGGGACAGGGGGCCTCCTACGAGCAGTACTTC; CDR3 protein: CASSYPGQGASYEQYF
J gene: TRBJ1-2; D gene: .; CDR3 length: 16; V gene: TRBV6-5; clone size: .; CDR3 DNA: TGTGCCAGCAGTTACTCGACGGGGATTGGTAACTATGGCTACACCTTC; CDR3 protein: CASSYSTGIGNYGYTF
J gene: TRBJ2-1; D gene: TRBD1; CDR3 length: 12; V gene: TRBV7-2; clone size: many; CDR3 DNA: TGTGCCAGCAGCATCAACAGGGGGTCGCAGTTCTTC; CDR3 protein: CASSINRGSQFF
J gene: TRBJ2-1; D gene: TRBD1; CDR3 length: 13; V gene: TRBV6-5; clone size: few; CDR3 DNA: TGTGCCAGCAGGGACGACAGGGGCAATGAGCAGTTCTTC; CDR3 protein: CASRDDRGNEQFF
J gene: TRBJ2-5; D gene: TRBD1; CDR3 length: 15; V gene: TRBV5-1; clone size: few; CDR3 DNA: TGCGCCAGCAGCTCGGGACAGGGGGTCCCTGAGACCCAGTACTTC; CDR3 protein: CASSSGQGVPETQYF
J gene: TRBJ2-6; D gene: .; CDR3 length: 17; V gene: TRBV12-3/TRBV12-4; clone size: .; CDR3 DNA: TGTGCCAGCAGTTTAGGTCCTACGGCCCTTGGGGCCAACGTCCTGACTTTC; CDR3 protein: CASSLGPTALGANVLTF
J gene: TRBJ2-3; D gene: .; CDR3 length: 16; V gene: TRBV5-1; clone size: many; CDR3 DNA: TGCGCCAGCAGCTTGGGCGCAGTGGGTACCGGAGATACGCAGTATTTT; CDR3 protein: CASSLGAVGTGDTQYF
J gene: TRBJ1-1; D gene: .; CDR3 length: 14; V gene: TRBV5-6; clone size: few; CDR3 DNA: TGTGCCAGCAGCTTTACGATCATGAACACTGAAGCTTTCTTT; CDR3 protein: CASSFTIMNTEAFF
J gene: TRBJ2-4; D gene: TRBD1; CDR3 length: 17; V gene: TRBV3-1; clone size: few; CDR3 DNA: TGTGCCAGCAGCAACCAACAGGGGGCGATAACCAAAAACATTCAGTACTTC; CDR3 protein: CASSNQQGAITKNIQYF
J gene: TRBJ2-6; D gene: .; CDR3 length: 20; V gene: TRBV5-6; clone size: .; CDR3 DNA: TGTGCCAGCAGCTTTGTGCTCTTTAACAGGGAAACTTCTGGGGCCAACGTCCTGACTTTC; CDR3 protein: CASSFVLFNRETSGANVLTF
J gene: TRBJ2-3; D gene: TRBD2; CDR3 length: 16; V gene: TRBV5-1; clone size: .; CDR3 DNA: TGCGCCAGCAGCTTCCGGACTAGCGGGAGCTCAGATACGCAGTATTTT; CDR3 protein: CASSFRTSGSSDTQYF
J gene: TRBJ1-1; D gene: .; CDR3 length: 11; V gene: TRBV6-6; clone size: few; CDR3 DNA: TGTGCCAGCAGTTATTACGGCCAAGCTTTCTTT; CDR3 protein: CASSYYGQAFF
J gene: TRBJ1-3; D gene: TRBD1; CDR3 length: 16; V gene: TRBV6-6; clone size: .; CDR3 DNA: TGTGCCAGCAGTCTCGGGGGGACAGACTCTGGAAACACCATATATTTT; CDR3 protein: CASSLGGTDSGNTIYF
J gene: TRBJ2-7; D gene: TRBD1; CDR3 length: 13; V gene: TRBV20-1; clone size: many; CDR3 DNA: TGCAGTGCCGTGACAGGGTTTTTGATCGAGCAGTACTTC; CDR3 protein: CSAVTGFLIEQYF
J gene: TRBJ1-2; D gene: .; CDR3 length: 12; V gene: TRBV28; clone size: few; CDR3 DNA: TGTGCCAGCAGTACAGAGGGGTATGGCTACACCTTC; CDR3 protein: CASSTEGYGYTF
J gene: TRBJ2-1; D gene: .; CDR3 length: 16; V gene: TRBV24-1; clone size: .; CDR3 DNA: TGTGCCACCAGTGGACGGCCGGGAGAAAATTACAATGAGCAGTTCTTC; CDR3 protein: CATSGRPGENYNEQFF
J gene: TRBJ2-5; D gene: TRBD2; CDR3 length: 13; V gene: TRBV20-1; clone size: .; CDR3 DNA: TGCAGTGCCCTAGCGGGAGGGCCGGAGACCCAGTACTTC; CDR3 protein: CSALAGGPETQYF
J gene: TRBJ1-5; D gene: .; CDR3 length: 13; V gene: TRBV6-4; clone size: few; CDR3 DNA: TGTGCCAGCGGACCAGGGCAAGGTGAGCCCCAGCATTTT; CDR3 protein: CASGPGQGEPQHF
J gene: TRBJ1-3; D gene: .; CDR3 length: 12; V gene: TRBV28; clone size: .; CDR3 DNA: TGTGCCAGCAGTGACACAGGTTACACCATATATTTT; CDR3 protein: CASSDTGYTIYF
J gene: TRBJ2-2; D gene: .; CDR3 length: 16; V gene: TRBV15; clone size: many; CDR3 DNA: TGTGCCACCAGCAGGGCTCTAGATACGAACACCGGGGAGCTGTTTTTT; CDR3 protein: CATSRALDTNTGELFF
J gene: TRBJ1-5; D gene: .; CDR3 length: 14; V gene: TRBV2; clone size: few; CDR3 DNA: TGTGCCAGCAGTGAAAGTCAGTTCAATCAGCCCCAGCATTTT; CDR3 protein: CASSESQFNQPQHF
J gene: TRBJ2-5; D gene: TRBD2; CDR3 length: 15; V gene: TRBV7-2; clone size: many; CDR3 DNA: TGTGCCAGCAGCAAAGGACTAGCGGAAAAAGAGACCCAGTACTTC; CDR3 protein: CASSKGLAEKETQYF
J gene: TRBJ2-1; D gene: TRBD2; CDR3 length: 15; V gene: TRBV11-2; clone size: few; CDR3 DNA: TGTGCCAGCAGCTTCGTAGCGGGCTCCTACAATGAGCAGTTCTTC; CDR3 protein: CASSFVAGSYNEQFF
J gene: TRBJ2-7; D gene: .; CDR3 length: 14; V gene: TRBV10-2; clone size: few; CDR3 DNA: TGCGCCAGCACCCGGACTCTCAGCGCCTACGAGCAGTACTTC; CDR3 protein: CASTRTLSAYEQYF
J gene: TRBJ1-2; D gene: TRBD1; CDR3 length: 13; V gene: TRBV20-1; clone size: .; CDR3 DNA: TGCAGTGCGCAAACTACAGGGGTGCCCGGCTACACCTTC; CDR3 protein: CSAQTTGVPGYTF
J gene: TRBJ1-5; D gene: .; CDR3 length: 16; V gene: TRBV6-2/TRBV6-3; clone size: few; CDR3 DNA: TGTGCCAGCAGTTCCCGAGGGACCGAGCGCAATCAGCCCCAGCATTTT; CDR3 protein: CASSSRGTERNQPQHF
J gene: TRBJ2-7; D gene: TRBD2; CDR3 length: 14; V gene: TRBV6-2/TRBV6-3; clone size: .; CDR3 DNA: TGTGCCATCCAAAGCGGGAGGGCCCTTGGCGAGCAGTACTTC; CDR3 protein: CAIQSGRALGEQYF
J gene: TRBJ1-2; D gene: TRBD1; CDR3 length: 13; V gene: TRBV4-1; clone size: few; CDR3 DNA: TGCGCCAGCAGCCCTCAGGGGGCGGTCGGCTACACCTTC; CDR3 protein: CASSPQGAVGYTF
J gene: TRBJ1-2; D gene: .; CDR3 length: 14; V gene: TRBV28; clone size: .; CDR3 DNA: TGTGCCAGCAGCCTCGAGGGTCGTTGGTATGGCTACACCTTC; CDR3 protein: CASSLEGRWYGYTF
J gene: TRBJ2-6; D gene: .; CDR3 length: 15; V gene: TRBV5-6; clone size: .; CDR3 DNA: TGTGCCAGCAGCACAGGGAACTCTGGGGCCAACGTCCTGACTTTC; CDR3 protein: CASSTGNSGANVLTF
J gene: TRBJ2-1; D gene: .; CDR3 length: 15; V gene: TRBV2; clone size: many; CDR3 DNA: TGTGCCAGCAGTGACGAGCGGCAAATATACAATGAGCAGTTCTTC; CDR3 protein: CASSDERQIYNEQFF
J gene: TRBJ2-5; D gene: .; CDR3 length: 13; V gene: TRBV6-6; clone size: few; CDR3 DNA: TGTGCCAGCAGTTATAATAGCCTCGGGACCCAGTACTTC; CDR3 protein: CASSYNSLGTQYF
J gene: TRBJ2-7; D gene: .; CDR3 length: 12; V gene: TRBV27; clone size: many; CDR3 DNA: TGTGCCAGCCGTTCCCGGGGCGACGAGCAGTACTTC; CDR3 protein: CASRSRGDEQYF
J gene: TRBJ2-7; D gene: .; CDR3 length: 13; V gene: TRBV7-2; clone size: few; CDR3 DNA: TGTGCCAGCAGCGTACAGAGCTCCTACGAGCAGTACTTC; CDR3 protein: CASSVQSSYEQYF
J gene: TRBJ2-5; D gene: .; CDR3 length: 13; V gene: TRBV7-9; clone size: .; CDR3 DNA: TGTGCCTCGAGGCGAGGGATCGGTCATACCCAGTACTTC; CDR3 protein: CASRRGIGHTQYF
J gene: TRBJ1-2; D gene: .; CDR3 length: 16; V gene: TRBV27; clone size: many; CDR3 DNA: TGTGCCAGCAGTGCGGCGAGACAGGCTAAGTGGCATGGCTACACCTTC; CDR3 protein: CASSAARQAKWHGYTF
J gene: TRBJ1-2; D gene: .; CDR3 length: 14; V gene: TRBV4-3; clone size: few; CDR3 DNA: TGCGCCAGCAGCGACGACTCCGTTGGGTATGGCTACACCTTC; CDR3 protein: CASSDDSVGYGYTF
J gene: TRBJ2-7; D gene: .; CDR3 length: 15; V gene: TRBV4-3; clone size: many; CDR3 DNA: TGCGCCAGCAGCCAAGGGTCTGAAGTTTACTACGAGCAGTACTTC; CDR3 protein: CASSQGSEVYYEQYF
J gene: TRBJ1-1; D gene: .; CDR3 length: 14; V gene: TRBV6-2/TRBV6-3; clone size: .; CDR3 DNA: TGTGCCAGCAGTTTGATACACACGAACACTGAAGCTTTCTTT; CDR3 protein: CASSLIHTNTEAFF
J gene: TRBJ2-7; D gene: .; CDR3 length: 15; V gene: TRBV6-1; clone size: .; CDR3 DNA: TGTGCCAGGAGGAGAACAGGGAATAGTGACTACGAGCAGTACTTC; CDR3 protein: CARRRTGNSDYEQYF
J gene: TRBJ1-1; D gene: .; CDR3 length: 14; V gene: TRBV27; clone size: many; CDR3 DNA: TGTGCCAGCAGTCGTAAACTCGGGACGCAGGAAGCTTTCTTT; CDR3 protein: CASSRKLGTQEAFF
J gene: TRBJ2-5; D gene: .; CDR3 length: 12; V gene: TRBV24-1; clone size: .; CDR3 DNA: TGTGCCACCAGTGGATTTGGGGAGACCCAGTACTTC; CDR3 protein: CATSGFGETQYF
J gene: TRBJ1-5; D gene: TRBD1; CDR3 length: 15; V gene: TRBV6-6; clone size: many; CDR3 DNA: TGTGCCAGCGGGAGGGGGCTGGATAGCAATCAGCCCCAGCATTTT; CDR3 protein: CASGRGLDSNQPQHF
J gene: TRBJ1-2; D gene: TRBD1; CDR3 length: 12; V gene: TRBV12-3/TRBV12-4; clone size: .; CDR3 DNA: TGTGCCAGCAGTTGGACAGGCGGGGGAAACACCTTC; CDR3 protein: CASSWTGGGNTF
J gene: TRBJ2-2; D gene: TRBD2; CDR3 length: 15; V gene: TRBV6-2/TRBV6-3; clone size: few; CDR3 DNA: TGTGCCAGCAGTCGGACTAGCCGGATCACCGGGGAGCTGTTTTTT; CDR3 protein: CASSRTSRITGELFF
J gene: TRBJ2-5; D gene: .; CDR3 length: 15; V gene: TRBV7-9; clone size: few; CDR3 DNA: TGTGCCAGCAGCTTTTTGGGGCAGGTAATGGAGACCCAGTACTTC; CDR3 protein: CASSFLGQVMETQYF
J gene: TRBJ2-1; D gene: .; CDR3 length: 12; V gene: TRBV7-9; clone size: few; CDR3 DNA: TGTGCCAGCAGCCGACCTGTTTGGGAGCAGTTCTTC; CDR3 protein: CASSRPVWEQFF
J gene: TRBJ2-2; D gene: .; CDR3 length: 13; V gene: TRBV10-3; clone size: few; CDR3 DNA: TGTGCCATCAGGGGGACAAACACCGGGGAGCTGTTTTTT; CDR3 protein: CAIRGTNTGELFF
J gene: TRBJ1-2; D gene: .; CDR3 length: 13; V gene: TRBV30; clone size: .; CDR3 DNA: TGTGCCTGGAGTGTATCAGGGGCTTATGGCTACACCTTC; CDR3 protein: CAWSVSGAYGYTF
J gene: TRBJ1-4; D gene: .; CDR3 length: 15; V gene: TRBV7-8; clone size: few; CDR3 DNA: TGTGCCAGCAGGGCGGGACCCACAACTAATGAAAAACTGTTTTTT; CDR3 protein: CASRAGPTTNEKLFF
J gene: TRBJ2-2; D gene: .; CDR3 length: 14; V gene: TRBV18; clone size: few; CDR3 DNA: TGTGCCAGCTCAGGGCGGGCAGACACCGGGGAGCTGTTTTTT; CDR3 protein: CASSGRADTGELFF
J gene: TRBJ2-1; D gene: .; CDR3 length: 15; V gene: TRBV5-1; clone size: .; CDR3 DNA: TGCGCCAGCAGCTCCAGGCCGTTGGACCGGAATGAGCAGTTCTTC; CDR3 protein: CASSSRPLDRNEQFF
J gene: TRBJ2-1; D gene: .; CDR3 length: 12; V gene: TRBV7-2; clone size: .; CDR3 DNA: TGTGCCAGCAGCTCACCCGGGAATGAGCAGTTCTTC; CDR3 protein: CASSSPGNEQFF
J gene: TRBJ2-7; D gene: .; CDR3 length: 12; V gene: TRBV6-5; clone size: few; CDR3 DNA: TGTGCCAGCAGTTACAGGGGCCACGAGCAGTACTTC; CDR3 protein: CASSYRGHEQYF
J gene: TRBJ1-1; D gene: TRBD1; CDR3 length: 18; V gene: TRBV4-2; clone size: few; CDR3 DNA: TGTGCCAGCAGCCAAGACCGAGTCGGGAGGGGGCGAGATACTGAAGCTTTCTTT; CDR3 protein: CASSQDRVGRGRDTEAFF